A single sample gave rise to the 30 T cell receptor beta chains below, sequenced in a study of T-cell reconstitution after alpha-beta-depleted transplantation in children. A library of TCRbeta sequences, prepared with unique molecular identifiers, was generated. MiXCR, applied by TCRdb to the PCR reads, yields one record per CDR3 protein. The sample gives about 110,000 distinct CDR3 sequences, approximately 6.9% of which show up once; approximately 25% is in the top ten. The sequenced sample was PBMCs, mostly from graft donor cells, obtained 360 days after TCRalphabeta/CD19-depleted stem cell transplant. All receptors come from a male patient between 2 and 15 years old who had a stem cell transplant for acute lymphoblastic leukemia, so the T cells may come from the graft donor.

This clonotype was found a few times. The V call is TRBV7-3, the J call TRBJ2-1; TRBD2 matches at 9 bases. J was trimmed by 2 bases and V by 4 bases; bases with no gene match: 3. CDR3 size: 15 residues. Germline-derived CDR1 and CDR2 are SGHTA and FQGTGA. The CDR3 spells CASSSSGRPYNEQFF. The DNA for the CDR3 is TGTGCCAGCAGCTCCAGCGGGAGGCCCTACAATGAGCAGTTCTTC.

Note on this clonotype: This may stem from a read error, because a much larger clone lies one nucleotide away. This chain uses TRBV6-4 with TRBJ2-7; 9 bases fit TRBD1. Looked up from germline, CDR1 is MRHNA and CDR2 is SNTAGT. The CDR3 covers 14 residues. The CDR3, as DNA: TGTGCCAGCAGTGACCCGGGACAGGGTAACGAGCGGTACTTC. Amino acid sequence: CASSDPGQGNERYF.

This clonotype was counted many times. The rearrangement joins TRBV20-1 to TRBJ2-5; 13 bases align to TRBD2. This CDR3 comprises 15 residues. CDR1 is DFQATT and CDR2 is SNEGSKA in the germline V gene (reference sequence). J was trimmed by 3 bases and V by 4 bases; bases with no gene match: 5. In nucleotides, the CDR3 is TGCAGTGCTATCGGACTAGCGGGGGTGGAAGAGACCCAGTACTTC. It yields the protein CSAIGLAGVEETQYF.

V gene TRBV4-1 combines with J gene TRBJ2-7; D perhaps matches TRBD1 (6 bases). This CDR3 comprises 18 residues. Germline CDR1 reads MGHRA; CDR2 reads YSYEKL. V was clipped by 0 bases and J by 1 base, with 19 bases between them. CDR3 DNA sequence: TGCGCCAGCAGCCAAGATTTACTGTACCGACAGGTATCCTACGAGCAGTACTTC. Translating gives CASSQDLLYRQVSYEQYF.

This clonotype occurred many times. The chain recombines TRBV2 with TRBJ2-3; D perhaps matches TRBD2 (5 bases). CDR1 and CDR2 from the germline V gene are SNHLY and FYNNEI. The length of the CDR3 is 15 residues. Trimming removed 4 bases at V and 4 bases at J, with 15 bases between. CDR3 residues: CASSVETPGADTQYF. In DNA form, the CDR3 reads TGTGCCAGCAGTGTGGAGACACCCGGGGCAGATACGCAGTATTTT. Filled out from reference TRBV2 and TRBJ2-3, the complete variable domain reads EPEVTQTPSHQVTQMGQEVILRCVPISNHLYFYWYRQILGQKVEFLVSFYNNEISEKSEIFDDQFSVERPDGSNFTLKIRSTKLEDSAMYFCASSVETPGADTQYFGPGTRLTVL.

The chain links TRBV25-1 to TRBJ1-4; 10 positions agree with TRBD1. V was pared by 1 base and J by 8 bases, with 4 bases of the junction left unmatched. The length of the CDR3 is 15 residues. Germline CDR1 reads MGHDK; CDR2 reads SYGVNS. The CDR3 reads CASSEFGTGVEKLFF. CDR3 sequence (DNA): TGTGCCAGCAGTGAATTCGGGACAGGGGTGGAAAAACTGTTTTTT.

This clonotype was recorded many times. Here the CDR3 DNA reads TGTGCCAGCAGTTTCAGCGGGACCTACAATGAGCAGTTCTTC. As protein: CASSFSGTYNEQFF. The gene calls are TRBV6-5 and TRBJ2-1; 7 bases match TRBD2. After removal of 4 bases from V and 2 bases from J, the junction contained 2 bases not matched to a gene. Germline CDR1 reads MNHEY; CDR2 reads SVGAGI. CDR3 size: 14 residues.

The chain links TRBV20-1 to TRBJ1-5; D is uncertain. The CDR3 is made up of 16 amino acids. Germline CDR1 DFQATT, CDR2 SNEGSKA (reference sequence). With 0 bases removed from V and 3 bases from J, the gap between germline ends came to 15 bases. CDR3 residues: CSARDRTFAPNQPQHF. DNA for the CDR3: TGCAGTGCTAGAGATCGGACTTTCGCCCCCAATCAGCCCCAGCATTTT.

This clonotype was counted a few times. The rearrangement joins TRBV20-1 to TRBJ2-1; 7 nucleotides align to TRBD2. V trimming: 0 bases; J trimming: 9 bases; junction bases outside the gene matches: 8. The CDR3 length is 14 residues. The germline V gene encodes CDR1 DFQATT and CDR2 SNEGSKA (reference sequence). The CDR3 nucleotides read TGCAGTGCTAGAGATGAGATAGCGGGTGGTGAGCAGTTCTTC. Translation gives CSARDEIAGGEQFF.

The sample holds many counts of this clonotype. CDR3: CASSLAGGREHNEQFF. Written as DNA, the CDR3 is TGCGCCAGCAGCTTGGCGGGCGGGAGGGAACACAATGAGCAGTTCTTC. This sequence joins TRBV5-1 and TRBJ2-1; 9 bases match TRBD2. The CDR3 length is 16 residues. Per germline, CDR1 SGHRS and CDR2 YFSETQ. The V segment lost 0 bases and the J segment 5 bases; nucleotides outside the gene matches: 6. The full variable domain, rest sourced from reference TRBV5-1 and TRBJ2-1, is KAGVTQTPRYLIKTRGQQVTLSCSPISGHRSVSWYQQTPGQGLQFLFEYFSETQRNKGNFPGRFSGRQFSNSRSEMNVSTLELGDSALYLCASSLAGGREHNEQFFGPGTRLTVL.

The table lists this clonotype with a few counts. The chain carries TRBV6-5 and TRBJ1-5; D gene uncertain. Germline V gene lookup returns CDR1 MNHEY and CDR2 SVGAGI. The length of the CDR3 is 14 residues. V was cut by 5 bases and J by 3 bases, with 11 bases left in between. As DNA, the CDR3 is TGTGCCAGCAGTCACGACGGGTCCAATCAGCCCCAGCATTTT. Amino acid sequence: CASSHDGSNQPQHF.

At least ten counts were recorded for this clonotype. V is TRBV15 and J is TRBJ2-2, with D possibly TRBD1 on 6 matching bases. Between the trimmed V and J ends, which lost 1 base and 7 bases, there was a span of 10 bases. Germline V gene sequence: CDR1 LNHNV, CDR2 YYDKDF (reference sequence). The CDR3 consists of 14 residues. The CDR3 sequence: CATSRAQGHGELFF. The CDR3 region has the DNA TGTGCCACCAGCAGAGCTCAGGGGCACGGGGAGCTGTTTTTT.

The chain combines TRBV6-1 with TRBJ1-2, with TRBD1 identical over 11 bases. V lost 6 bases and J lost 8; bases outside the gene matches: 8. The germline V gene has CDR1 MNHNS and CDR2 SASEGT. This CDR3 contains 14 residues. CDR3: CASSPKDRGRGYTF. For the CDR3, the DNA is TGTGCCAGCAGCCCCAAGGACAGGGGGCGCGGCTACACCTTC.

Many counts were recorded for this clonotype. This sequence joins TRBV7-3 and TRBJ2-2; D unresolved. Per germline, CDR1 SGHTA and CDR2 FQGTGA. Trimming left V 2 bases short and J 1 base short, with 8 bases between. CDR3 length: 15 residues. CDR3 loop: CASSLLLGNTGELFF. In DNA, the CDR3 is TGTGCCAGCAGCTTATTACTCGGGAACACCGGGGAGCTGTTTTTT.

The sample holds many counts of this clonotype. Here the CDR3 DNA reads TGTGCCAGCAGCCCGGCCTCGAGCGGGCCCCGAGATACGCAGTATTTT. It specifies CASSPASSGPRDTQYF. The gene calls are TRBV4-2 and TRBJ2-3; possibly TRBD2 for D (6 bases). From germline, CDR1 is LGHNA and CDR2 YNFKEQ. The CDR3 length is 16 residues. The V end was cut by 4 bases, the J end by 5 bases, with 19 bases between.

This clonotype was found many times. J is TRBJ1-1 and V is TRBV6-2 or TRBV6-3, with 8 bases aligning to TRBD1. The CDR3 has 15 amino acids. V dropped 2 bases and J dropped 4; count of bases not matched to a gene: 6. In germline, CDR1 is MNHEY, CDR2 SVGEGT. The CDR3 spells CASSYGQGGGTEAFF. For the CDR3, the DNA is TGTGCCAGCAGTTACGGACAGGGTGGTGGCACTGAAGCTTTCTTT.

This clonotype was counted at least ten times. V is TRBV7-9 and J is TRBJ2-3; 9 bases agree with TRBD2. CDR1 is SEHNR, CDR2 FQNEAQ, per germline (reference sequence). This CDR3 region has 15 residues. Trimming cost V 6 bases and J 0 bases; bases outside gene matches: 4. The CDR3 sequence: CASRPTSGSTDTQYF. The CDR3 bases are TGTGCCAGCAGGCCAACTAGCGGGAGCACAGATACGCAGTATTTT.

This clonotype was picked up many times. V is TRBV28 and J is TRBJ2-1; no clear D gene. The CDR3 has 15 amino acids. Trimming removed 6 bases from V and 7 bases from J, with 19 bases in between. Germline loops: CDR1 MDHEN, CDR2 SYDVKM. CDR3 in DNA: TGTGCCAGCAGAAGCAGGCGCCCTACGAGGAATGAGCAGTTCTTC. It codes for CASRSRRPTRNEQFF.

This clonotype has a count of ten or more. V and J are TRBV3-1 and TRBJ2-2; D may be TRBD2 (5 bases). Germline lookup yields CDR1 LGHDT and CDR2 YNNKEL (reference sequence). The CDR3 is made up of 12 amino acids. V was pared by 0 bases and J by 13 bases, with 9 bases between. This CDR3 reads CASSQESRGLFF. In nucleotides, the CDR3 is TGTGCCAGCAGCCAAGAGTCCCGGGGGCTGTTTTTT.

At least ten counts were recorded for this clonotype. The CDR3 is CALRGVNYNEQFF. The CDR3 DNA is TGTGCCCTAAGGGGAGTTAACTACAATGAGCAGTTCTTC. The chain joins TRBV28 to TRBJ2-1, with D perhaps matching TRBD1 or TRBD2 (5 bases each). Trimming removed 11 bases at V and 3 bases at J, with 14 bases between. This CDR3 comprises 13 residues. Germline V gene lookup returns CDR1 MDHEN and CDR2 SYDVKM.

In its sample, this clonotype was seen many times. The chain uses TRBV24-1 and TRBJ2-7; D assignment may be TRBD1 or TRBD2 (6 bases each). There are 12 residues in the CDR3. Germline V gene data show CDR1 as KGHDR and CDR2 as SFDVKD. Deletions cut 6 bases from V and 6 bases from J, with 11 bases between. CDR3 residues: CATSRGGGEQYF. As DNA, the CDR3 is TGTGCCACCAGTCGAGGGGGAGGCGAGCAGTACTTC.

The V gene is TRBV2, the J gene TRBJ1-2, with 7 bases fitting TRBD1. Trimming at V came to 3 bases and at J to 8 bases, leaving 6 bases not matched to a gene. CDR3 length: 13 residues. Germline CDR1 SNHLY, CDR2 FYNNEI. CDR3: CASSDTTGQGYTF. In DNA form, the CDR3 reads TGTGCCAGCAGTGACACGACAGGGCAGGGCTACACCTTC.

This clonotype was recorded at least ten times. The rearrangement joins TRBV28 to TRBJ2-2; D is ambiguous. V was cut by 3 bases and J by 0 bases, with 8 bases left in between. In germline, CDR1 is MDHEN, CDR2 SYDVKM. The CDR3 is made up of 15 amino acids. CDR3 sequence reads: CASSFPPSNTGELFF. The CDR3 coding sequence is TGTGCCAGCAGTTTTCCTCCGTCGAACACCGGGGAGCTGTTTTTT.

This clonotype appeared a few times. The genes are TRBV11-2 and TRBJ2-2; the D gene is possibly TRBD1 (5 bases). The CDR3 sequence is 14 residues long. Germline V gene lookup returns CDR1 SGHAT and CDR2 FQNNGV. Trimming took 1 base from V and 5 from J, leaving 8 bases between them. CDR3 sequence (DNA): TGTGCCAGCAGCTTAGTGGCAGGGACCGGGGAGCTGTTTTTT. This encodes CASSLVAGTGELFF.

There are many counts of this clonotype. The J gene is TRBJ2-1, the V gene TRBV7-9; 11 bases match TRBD2. CDR1 and CDR2 (germline): SEHNR, FQNEAQ (reference sequence). This CDR3 region has 16 residues. With 5 bases clipped from V and 9 bases from J, the junction kept 12 bases outside the gene matches. The CDR3 region has the DNA TGTGCCAGCAGCAGCCTTCTAGCGGGAGGAGGGGGTGAGCAGTTCTTC. It translates to CASSSLLAGGGGEQFF.

In its sample, this clonotype was seen many times. The rearrangement joins TRBV9 to TRBJ2-5; 8 positions match TRBD1. This CDR3 region has 15 residues. Trimming removed 2 bases from V and 4 bases from J; junction bases left unmatched: 7. From germline, CDR1 is SGDLS and CDR2 YYNGEE. The DNA of the CDR3 is TGTGCCAGCAGCGTCGATCGGACAGGGAGAGAGACCCAGTACTTC. The encoded protein is CASSVDRTGRETQYF. The complete variable domain, with remaining parts taken from reference TRBV9 and TRBJ2-5, reads DSGVTQTPKHLITATGQRVTLRCSPRSGDLSVYWYQQSLDQGLQFLIQYYNGEERAKGNILERFSAQQFPDLHSELNLSSLELGDSALYFCASSVDRTGRETQYFGPGTRLLVL.

This clonotype turned up a few times. The CDR3, as DNA: TGCAGTGCTGGTGACAGGGGCCTCTCCTACGAGCAGTACTTC. Translating gives CSAGDRGLSYEQYF. This chain uses TRBV20-1 with TRBJ2-7; 8 positions agree with TRBD1. The CDR3 consists of 14 residues. The V and J ends lost 5 bases and 0 bases, in that order; junction bases with no gene match: 6. Germline V gene sequence: CDR1 DFQATT, CDR2 SNEGSKA (reference sequence).

This clonotype was seen a handful of times. The chain uses TRBV28 and TRBJ1-1; no clear D gene. The V gene's germline CDR1 is MDHEN and CDR2 SYDVKM. The CDR3 loop spans 14 amino acids. V dropped 3 bases and J dropped 0 bases, with 8 bases sitting between them. In DNA form, the CDR3 reads TGTGCCAGCAGTTTGGGCTACATGAACACTGAAGCTTTCTTT. Encoded protein: CASSLGYMNTEAFF.

This clonotype was picked up many times. V gene TRBV2 combines with J gene TRBJ1-1; D is undetermined. The CDR3 contains 13 residues. V lost 2 bases and J lost 5, with 9 bases in between. Germline loops: CDR1 SNHLY, CDR2 FYNNEI. The CDR3 is CASSERRVTEAFF. The CDR3 nucleotides read TGTGCCAGCAGTGAAAGGAGGGTAACTGAAGCTTTCTTT.

This clonotype was seen only a few times. The CDR3 sequence is CASSQRFYEQYF. Written as DNA, the CDR3 is TGTGCCAGCAGCCAGAGGTTCTACGAGCAGTACTTC. This chain connects TRBV7-9 to TRBJ2-7; the D is unclear. The CDR3 runs to 12 residues. V was shortened by 5 bases and J by 3 bases, with 8 bases between the two germline ends. CDR1 is SEHNR and CDR2 is FQNEAQ in the germline V gene (reference sequence).